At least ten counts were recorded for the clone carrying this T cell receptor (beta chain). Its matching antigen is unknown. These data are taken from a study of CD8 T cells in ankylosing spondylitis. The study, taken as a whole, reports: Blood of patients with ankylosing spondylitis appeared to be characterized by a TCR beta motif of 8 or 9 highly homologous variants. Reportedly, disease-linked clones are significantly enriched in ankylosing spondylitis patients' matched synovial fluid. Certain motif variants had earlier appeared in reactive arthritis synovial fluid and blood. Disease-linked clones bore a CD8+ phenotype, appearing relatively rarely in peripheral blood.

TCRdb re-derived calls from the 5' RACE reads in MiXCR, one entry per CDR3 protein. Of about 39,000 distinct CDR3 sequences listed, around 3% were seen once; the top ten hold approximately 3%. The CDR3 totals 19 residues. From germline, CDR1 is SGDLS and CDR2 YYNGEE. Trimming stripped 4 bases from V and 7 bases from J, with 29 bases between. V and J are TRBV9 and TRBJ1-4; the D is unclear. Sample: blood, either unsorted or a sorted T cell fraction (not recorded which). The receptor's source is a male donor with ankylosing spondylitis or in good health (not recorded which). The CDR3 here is CASSPRDGLPSLLGEKLFF. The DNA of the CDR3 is TGTGCCAGCAGCCCCCGGGATGGGCTACCCAGCCTCCTGGGTGAAAAACTGTTTTTT.